Given below is one T cell receptor beta chain in context. Its antigen is unidentified. These data come from a study of cytomegalovirus exposure and HLA in healthy donors. Study-wide points: In a later analysis, at a false discovery rate of 0.05, 16,951 TCR beta sequences were associated with HLA alleles. Several of the most significant clusters appeared linked to common viral pathogens, based on a later analysis. Cytomegalovirus-associated TCR beta chains were listed, numbering some 170. Among immune exposure information, only CMV serostatus was available.

The PCR used 60 Vbeta and 13 Jbeta primers. Method: immunoSEQ multiplex PCR; TCRdb's copy keeps in-frame clones and lacks some. There are 150,000 or so clones in the sample; over 65% occur only once, and less than 15% lies in the top ten. The V gene lost 6 bases and the J gene lost 1 base, with 16 bases spanning the gap. The V gene's germline CDR1 is MDHEN and CDR2 SYDVKM. This CDR3 has 15 amino acids. This TCR was sampled from a man aged 35 to 55 in good health and CMV-seropositive. This chain uses TRBV28 with TRBJ2-7, with a weak D call TRBD1 (6 bases). Sequencing was performed on PBMCs. For the CDR3, the DNA is TGTGCCAGCAGCCCAGGGGTAGAGGGGTCCTACGAGCAGTACTTC. This translates into CASSPGVEGSYEQYF.